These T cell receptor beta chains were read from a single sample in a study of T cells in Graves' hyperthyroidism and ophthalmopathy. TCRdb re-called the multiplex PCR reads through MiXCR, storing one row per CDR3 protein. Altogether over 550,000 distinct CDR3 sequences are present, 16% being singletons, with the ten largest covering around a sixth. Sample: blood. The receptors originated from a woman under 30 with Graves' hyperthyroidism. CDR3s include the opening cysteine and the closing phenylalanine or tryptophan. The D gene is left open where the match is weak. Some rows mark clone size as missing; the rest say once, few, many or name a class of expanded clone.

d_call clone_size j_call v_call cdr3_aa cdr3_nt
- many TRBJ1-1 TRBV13 CASSLQHTEAFF TGTGCCAGCAGCTTACAGCACACTGAAGCTTTCTTT
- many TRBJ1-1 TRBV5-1 CASSLFLMNTEAFF TGCGCCAGCAGCTTGTTCCTTATGAACACTGAAGCTTTCTTT
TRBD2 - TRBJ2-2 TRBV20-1 CSASPGLAGGQLFF TGCAGTGCTAGCCCGGGACTAGCGGGAGGGCAGCTGTTTTTT
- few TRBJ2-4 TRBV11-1 CASSQIGDKNIQYF TGTGCCAGCAGCCAAATTGGAGACAAAAACATTCAGTACTTC
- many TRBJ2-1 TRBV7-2 CASSPESYNEQFF TGTGCCAGCAGCCCCGAGTCCTACAATGAGCAGTTCTTC
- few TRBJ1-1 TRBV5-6 CASSLYLMNTEAFF TGTGCCAGCAGCTTGTACCTCATGAACACTGAAGCTTTCTTT
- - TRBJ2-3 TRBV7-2 CASSWTTSRSDTQYF TGTGCCAGCAGCTGGACGACTAGTAGGTCAGATACGCAGTATTTT
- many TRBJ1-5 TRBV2 CASSGSFNQPQHF TGTGCCAGCAGTGGGTCATTCAATCAGCCCCAGCATTTT
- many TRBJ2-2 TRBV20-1 CSARPWVTGELFF TGCAGTGCTAGACCATGGGTCACCGGGGAGCTGTTTTTT
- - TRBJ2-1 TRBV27 CASSSEQFF TGTGCCAGCAGTTCCGAGCAGTTCTTC
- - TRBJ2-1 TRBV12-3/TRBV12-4 CASSWQANEQFF TGTGCCAGCAGTTGGCAAGCCAATGAGCAGTTCTTC
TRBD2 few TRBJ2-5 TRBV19 CASSNPSLYWGGETQYF TGTGCCAGTAGCAATCCCTCCCTGTATTGGGGGGGTGAGACCCAGTACTTC
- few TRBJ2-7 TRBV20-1 CSARDYSRVKNEQYF TGCAGTGCTAGAGATTATTCCAGGGTGAAGAACGAGCAGTACTTC
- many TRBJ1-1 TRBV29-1 CSARRGENTEAFF TGCAGCGCCCGCCGCGGCGAGAACACTGAAGCTTTCTTT
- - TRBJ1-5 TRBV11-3 CASSPETLSLGNQPQHF TGTGCCAGCAGCCCCGAGACTCTAAGTCTCGGCAATCAGCCCCAGCATTTT
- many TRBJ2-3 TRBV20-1 CSADGREFVADTQYF TGCAGTGCGGATGGAAGGGAATTTGTGGCAGATACGCAGTATTTT
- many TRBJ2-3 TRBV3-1 CASSQSLVTDTQYF TGTGCCAGCAGCCAGAGTCTAGTCACAGATACGCAGTATTTT
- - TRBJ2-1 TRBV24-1 CATSDFRVTEQFF TGTGCCACCAGTGATTTCCGGGTCACTGAGCAGTTCTTC
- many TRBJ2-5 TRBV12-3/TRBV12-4 CASTPGPAEETQYF TGTGCCAGCACCCCGGGCCCGGCTGAAGAGACCCAGTACTTC
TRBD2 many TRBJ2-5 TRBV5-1 CASSWGTTQETQYF TGCGCCAGCAGCTGGGGGACTACCCAAGAGACCCAGTACTTC
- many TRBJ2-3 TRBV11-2 CASSPWNEYF TGTGCCAGCAGCCCTTGGAACGAGTATTTT
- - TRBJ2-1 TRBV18 CASSPLGGFTYNEQFF TGTGCCAGCTCACCACTGGGGGGATTCACCTACAATGAGCAGTTCTTC
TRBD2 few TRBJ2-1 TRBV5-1 CASKKGAAHPGLERNEQFF TGCGCCAGCAAAAAGGGAGCCGCGCACCCGGGACTAGAACGGAATGAGCAGTTCTTC
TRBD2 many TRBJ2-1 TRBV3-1 CASSQVAGRDYNEQFF TGTGCCAGCAGCCAAGTAGCGGGGAGGGACTACAATGAGCAGTTCTTC